Given below is one TCR beta chain in context. Its antigen is undetermined. This entry is derived from a study of OX40 agonist ivuxolimab in advanced cancers. Whole-study context: Males comprised roughly four fifths of the group, whose mean age was about 60 years (range roughly 20 to 90). Study-level points and caveats: CD8+ T cells averaged more expanded clones than CD4+.

V dropped 4 bases and J dropped 4 bases, with 20 bases sitting between them. The germline V gene encodes CDR1 SGHNT and CDR2 YYREEE (reference sequence). The CDR3 contains 16 residues. Sequencing used immunoSEQ multiplex PCR; TCRdb keeps in-frame clones, though not all of them. The sample holds some 11,000 clones; approximately 74% are singletons and the top ten take less than 45%. The clonotype originates from an adult with an advanced solid tumor such as melanoma, head and neck, liver or kidney cancer. This chain joins TRBV5-4 and TRBJ2-5; perhaps TRBD2 as D (5 bases). The starting material was CD4+ or CD8+ T cells sorted from blood, obtained in a trial of the OX40 agonist ivuxolimab. CDR3 in DNA: TGTGCCAGCAGCCCCGCTTTGGGAACCGAGGGAGAGACCCAGTACTTC. Protein sequence: CASSPALGTEGETQYF.